The next 29 T cell receptor beta chains were all read from a single sample in a study of cytomegalovirus exposure and HLA in healthy donors. The PCR ran on 60 Vbeta and 13 Jbeta primers. Clones were sequenced by immunoSEQ multiplex PCR, and TCRdb holds only the in-frame ones, with some missing. The data hold about 200,000 clones, with roughly 80% observed a single time. The source material was PBMCs. The receptors shown here come from a man aged 30-40 years in good health and CMV-seronegative.

The J gene is TRBJ1-6, the V gene TRBV6-1; 9 positions agree with TRBD1. There are 14 residues in the CDR3. Germline assignment: CDR1 MNHNS and CDR2 SASEGT. V dropped 6 bases and J dropped 5; count of bases not matched to a gene: 2. The CDR3 here is CASSRDRDNSPLHF. In DNA form, the CDR3 reads TGTGCCAGCAGCCGGGACAGGGATAATTCACCCCTCCACTTT.

This rearrangement joins TRBV27 to TRBJ2-7, with TRBD1 matching 8 bases. CDR1 is MNHEY, CDR2 SMNVEV, per germline (reference sequence). The CDR3 has 14 residues. V lost 6 bases to trimming and J lost 1 base; unmatched junction nucleotides: 5. The CDR3 is CASRKTGASYEQYF. The CDR3 DNA sequence: TGTGCCAGCAGGAAGACAGGGGCTTCCTACGAGCAGTACTTC.

The J gene is TRBJ1-4, the V gene TRBV11-2; D ambiguous. CDR1 is SGHAT and CDR2 is FQNNGV in the germline V gene. The CDR3 has 14 residues. Between the trimmed V and J ends, which lost 4 bases and 8 bases, there was a span of 14 bases. The chain's CDR3 is CASSSYLAAEKLFF. The CDR3 nucleotides are TGTGCCAGCAGCTCCTATCTAGCAGCCGAAAAACTGTTTTTT.

This clone appeared a few times. This chain connects TRBV2 to TRBJ2-5; D perhaps matches TRBD2 (6 bases). The J call may be mistaken, given a closer DNA end match to TRBJ2-7. Germline values: CDR1 SNHLY, CDR2 FYNNEI. The CDR3 loop spans 14 amino acids. The CDR3 region has the DNA TGTGCCAGCAGTGAGGAGGGTTTCTCCTACGAGCAGTACTTC. Translation gives CASSEEGFSYEQYF.

The CDR3 sequence: CASSEAGLREAFF. For the CDR3, the DNA is TGTGCCAGCAGTGAAGCGGGGCTAAGGGAAGCTTTCTTT. This chain uses TRBV2 with TRBJ1-1; D is perhaps TRBD1 (5 bases). This CDR3 has 13 residues. V was clipped by 0 bases and J by 8 bases, with 10 bases between them. Germline V gene data show CDR1 as SNHLY and CDR2 as FYNNEI.

CDR3 region: CASSLGGSSEKLFF. CDR3 sequence (DNA): TGTGCCAGCAGTTTGGGGGGATCTAGCGAAAAACTGTTTTTT. The chain has TRBV28 and TRBJ1-4; D might be TRBD1 (5 bases). The germline gives CDR1 MDHEN, CDR2 SYDVKM. The V and J ends lost 3 bases and 8 bases respectively, with 13 bases between them. This CDR3 has 14 amino acids.

The chain recombines TRBV9 with TRBJ2-2, with 11 bases fitting TRBD2. V dropped 3 bases and J dropped 6; count of bases not matched to a gene: 7. The V gene's germline CDR1 is SGDLS and CDR2 YYNGEE. This CDR3 is 16 amino acids long. The CDR3 nucleotides are TGTGCCAGCAGCGGGTTAGCGGGGGGGAGGCCCGGGGAGCTGTTTTTT. It translates to CASSGLAGGRPGELFF. Full variable domain (outside the CDR3, taken from reference TRBV9 and TRBJ2-2): DSGVTQTPKHLITATGQRVTLRCSPRSGDLSVYWYQQSLDQGLQFLIQYYNGEERAKGNILERFSAQQFPDLHSELNLSSLELGDSALYFCASSGLAGGRPGELFFGEGSRLTVL.

The table lists this clone with a few counts. An end of the junction does not agree with germline; a read error may underlie this. The chain uses TRBV5-8 and TRBJ2-6, with D maybe TRBD1 (5 bases). Germline CDR1 and CDR2: SGHTS and YDEGEE. The CDR3 is 18 residues long. CDR3 DNA sequence: TGTGCCAGCAGCTTGGGAGTTCTACCCCAACCTGGGGCCAGCGTCCTGACTTTC. Its translation: CASSLGVLPQPGASVLTF.

The chain combines TRBV9 with TRBJ2-1; D possibly corresponds to TRBD2 (6 bases). Germline V lookup: CDR1 SGDLS, CDR2 YYNGEE. The CDR3 totals 14 residues. Trimming took 2 bases from V and 6 from J, leaving 12 bases between them. The CDR3 DNA follows: TGTGCCAGCAGCGTCGGAGGGTCCAGCAATGAGCAGTTCTTC. Encoded protein: CASSVGGSSNEQFF.

The gene calls are TRBV9 and TRBJ2-2; D remains ambiguous. The CDR3 sequence is 12 residues long. Trimming shortened V by 0 bases and J by 13 bases, and 10 bases separated the two germline ends. Germline CDR1 reads SGDLS; CDR2 reads YYNGEE. CDR3 sequence (DNA): TGTGCCAGCAGCGTAGGAGGCAGAAGGCTGTTTTTT. Protein: CASSVGGRRLFF.

This clone has a handful of counts. The V gene is TRBV15, the J gene TRBJ1-2, with a weak D call TRBD1 (5 bases). The CDR3 contains 14 residues. The germline V gene encodes CDR1 LNHNV and CDR2 YYDKDF (reference sequence). Trimming took off 3 bases at V and 4 bases at J, with 12 bases between the two ends. The CDR3 loop is CATSRAGNPYGYTF. For the CDR3, the DNA is TGTGCCACCAGCAGGGCAGGGAATCCCTATGGCTACACCTTC.

This rearrangement joins TRBV7-3 to TRBJ2-7, with 8 bases matching TRBD1. Unmatched junction bases numbered 10, after V lost 6 bases and J lost 6 bases. This CDR3 region has 14 residues. Looked up from germline, CDR1 is SGHTA and CDR2 is FQGTGA. The CDR3 protein is CASSPDRVSPEQYF. CDR3 nucleotide sequence: TGTGCCAGCAGTCCGGACAGGGTATCTCCCGAGCAGTACTTC.

V and J are TRBV6-5 and TRBJ2-3, with 8 positions matching TRBD2. This CDR3 is built from 16 residues. Trimming removed 4 bases from V and 2 bases from J; junction bases left unmatched: 8. Germline V gene data show CDR1 as MNHEY and CDR2 as SVGAGI. CDR3 sequence: CASSFLTSGLTDTQYF. The CDR3 DNA reads TGTGCCAGCAGTTTTCTCACTAGCGGTCTCACAGATACGCAGTATTTT.

This clone was detected only a few times. The rearrangement joins TRBV11-2 to TRBJ2-5; 14 positions match TRBD2. Germline V gene sequence: CDR1 SGHAT, CDR2 FQNNGV. With 4 bases clipped from V and 1 base from J, the junction kept 8 bases outside the gene matches. The CDR3 runs to 18 residues. CDR3 sequence (DNA): TGTGCCAGCAGCTCCCCGGGACTAGCGGGGGCCCGCCAAGAGACCCAGTACTTC. This encodes CASSSPGLAGARQETQYF. Together with reference TRBV11-2 and TRBJ2-5, the CDR3 gives the full variable domain: EAGVAQSPRYKIIEKRQSVAFWCNPISGHATLYWYQQILGQGPKLLIQFQNNGVVDDSQLPKDRFSAERLKGVDSTLKIQPAKLEDSAVYLCASSSPGLAGARQETQYFGPGTRLLVL.

This clone was seen more than once but under ten times. The V gene is TRBV7-9, the J gene TRBJ2-7, with TRBD1 as a possible D gene (6 bases). The length of the CDR3 is 14 residues. Per the germline V gene, CDR1 is SEHNR and CDR2 is FQNEAQ (reference sequence). V lost 1 base, J lost 10 bases, and 17 bases lay in between. Here the CDR3 DNA reads TGTGCCAGCAGCTTAGATTCCAGGGGTGCGGATCAGTACTTC. Its translation: CASSLDSRGADQYF.

V is TRBV5-6 and J is TRBJ2-7, with D unclear. V dropped 3 bases and J dropped 0 bases, with 10 bases sitting between them. Germline loops: CDR1 SGHDT, CDR2 YYEEEE. This CDR3 has 14 residues. Written as DNA, the CDR3 is TGTGCCAGCAGCTCCCAAAGGAGCTCCTACGAGCAGTACTTC. Amino acids: CASSSQRSSYEQYF.

This rearrangement joins TRBV6-1 to TRBJ1-2; D unclear. This CDR3 has 13 residues. With 2 bases removed from V and 3 bases from J, the gap between germline ends came to 7 bases. The germline V gene has CDR1 MNHNS and CDR2 SASEGT. CDR3 in DNA: TGTGCCAGCAGTGAAATACAGCACTATGGCTACACCTTC. Translated: CASSEIQHYGYTF.

Only one count was recorded for this clone. The rearrangement joins TRBV5-1 to TRBJ1-1; 9 bases align to TRBD1. Trimming took 5 bases from V and 0 from J; bases not matched to a gene: 5. From germline, CDR1 is SGHRS and CDR2 YFSETQ. CDR3 size: 15 residues. The CDR3 protein is CASSYDRGLNTEAFF. The CDR3 bases are TGCGCCAGCAGTTACGACAGGGGGTTGAACACTGAAGCTTTCTTT.

The gene calls are TRBV5-1 and TRBJ2-7; 11 nucleotides match TRBD2. V shed 1 base, J shed 3 bases, and the junction held 3 bases outside the gene matches. The CDR3 totals 15 residues. Germline CDR1 reads SGHRS; CDR2 reads YFSETQ. As DNA, the CDR3 is TGCGCCAGCAGCTTGACCCTAGCGGGGGGCTACGAGCAGTACTTC. Translated: CASSLTLAGGYEQYF.

The chain employs TRBV6-1 and TRBJ2-7, with D tentatively TRBD2 (5 bases). V was cut by 5 bases and J by 5 bases, with 10 bases left in between. CDR1 and CDR2 (germline): MNHNS, SASEGT. The CDR3 runs to 12 residues. The chain's CDR3 is CASSFPGDEQYF. CDR3 coding DNA: TGTGCCAGCAGTTTCCCCGGGGACGAGCAGTACTTC.

This chain uses TRBV4-3 with TRBJ1-5, with D uncertain. The CDR3 covers 13 residues. V gave up 1 base and J gave up 3 bases, with 4 bases separating them. Germline lookup yields CDR1 LGHNA and CDR2 YSLEER. The CDR3 loop is CASSQGVNQPQHF. The CDR3 nucleotides read TGCGCCAGCAGCCAAGGAGTCAATCAGCCCCAGCATTTT.

V usage is TRBV28 and J usage is TRBJ2-7, with D tentatively TRBD2 (6 bases). The CDR3 length is 15 residues. Trimming removed 5 bases from V and 0 bases from J, with 14 bases in between. Per the germline V gene, CDR1 is MDHEN and CDR2 is SYDVKM. CDR3 sequence reads: CASSTRGRASYEQYF. CDR3 sequence (DNA): TGTGCCAGCAGTACGCGGGGCAGGGCCTCCTACGAGCAGTACTTC.

The chain is built from TRBV10-1 and TRBJ1-1, with 8 bases aligning to TRBD1. CDR3 length: 14 residues. Germline V gene lookup returns CDR1 WNHNN and CDR2 SYGVQD (reference sequence). With 4 bases clipped from V and 3 bases from J, the junction kept 4 bases outside the gene matches. Here the CDR3 reads CASSGDRGYTEAFF. The CDR3 DNA reads TGCGCCAGCAGTGGAGACAGGGGATACACTGAAGCTTTCTTT.

The chain combines TRBV29-1 with TRBJ2-5, with a possible D match to TRBD2 (6 bases). The CDR3 has 14 amino acids. CDR1 is SQVTM, CDR2 ANQGSEA, per germline. Trimming removed 6 bases at V and 7 bases at J, with 21 bases between. The CDR3 DNA follows: TGCAGCGTCCACCCCGGGACTCAAGCGAGGACCCAGTACTTC. It specifies CSVHPGTQARTQYF.

V is TRBV19 and J is TRBJ1-2; TRBD1 matches 10 bases. The CDR3 covers 19 residues. The V and J ends lost 3 bases and 2 bases, in that order; junction bases with no gene match: 15. Germline V gives CDR1 LNHDA, CDR2 SQIVND (reference sequence). The CDR3 nucleotides read TGTGCCAGTAGTATTTCAAGGGGGGGACAGGGGCCGCCAAACTATGGCTACACCTTC. Amino acids: CASSISRGGQGPPNYGYTF.

This chain connects TRBV7-9 to TRBJ2-7; the match to TRBD2 covers 8 bases. V trimming: 0 bases; J trimming: 5 bases; junction bases outside the gene matches: 3. Germline V gives CDR1 SEHNR, CDR2 FQNEAQ (reference sequence). The CDR3 sequence is 14 residues long. The CDR3 spells CASSLAAGGHEQYF. Written as DNA, the CDR3 is TGTGCCAGCAGCTTAGCTGCGGGGGGCCACGAGCAGTACTTC.

The rearrangement joins TRBV6-1 to TRBJ2-7, with 7 positions matching TRBD1. J gave up 3 bases and V 2 bases, and 13 bases lay outside the gene matches. Germline CDR1 reads MNHNS; CDR2 reads SASEGT. The CDR3 totals 17 residues. The CDR3, as DNA: TGTGCCAGCAGTGAAAAACCGACAGGGCTAAAACTCTACGAGCAGTACTTC. Protein: CASSEKPTGLKLYEQYF.

This clone was observed a few times. The J gene is TRBJ2-3, the V gene TRBV5-1, with a weak D call TRBD2 (6 bases). Trimming pared 4 bases from V and 5 bases from J, leaving 20 bases between. Germline CDR1 is SGHRS and CDR2 is YFSETQ. The CDR3 has 16 residues. For the CDR3, the DNA is TGCGCCAGCAGCAGCGCGGGGCGGGGACCCGGAGATACGCAGTATTTT. Its protein product is CASSSAGRGPGDTQYF.

A single count supports this clone. The chain combines TRBV10-2 with TRBJ1-2; D unresolved. The V end lost 0 bases, the J end lost 8 bases, and 10 bases lay between the germline ends. The CDR3 totals 13 residues. Germline V lookup: CDR1 WSHSY, CDR2 SAAADI. The CDR3 sequence: CASSESIRGGYTF. The CDR3 nucleotides read TGCGCCAGCAGTGAGTCAATCCGGGGAGGCTACACCTTC.